This T cell receptor (beta chain) stems from a study of Ad26.COV2.S vaccination and SARS-CoV-2 variants. General study results and limits: People who got the vaccine had more spike-specific TCR breadth than people who got placebo.

This clone was detected only once. Its antigen remains unidentified. Indicated treatment: over 15 received Ad26.COV2.S at low or high dose, single or two shots; 5 received placebo; per-sample allocation not given. Collection of the samples took place on day 63 after the first injection of vaccine or placebo. Produced via immunoSEQ multiplex PCR; TCRdb's table is partial and in-frame only. The sample shows about 400,000 clones, around 91% of them seen only once. V trimming: 5 bases; J trimming: 7 bases; junction bases outside the gene matches: 4. The germline V gene encodes CDR1 SGHAT and CDR2 FQNNGV. The CDR3 is 13 amino acids.

The clonotype originates from a person aged 18-60 years who received the Ad26.COV2.S COVID-19 vaccine or a placebo. This specimen consisted of peripheral blood, obtained in a trial of Ad26.COV2.S vaccine versus placebo. V is TRBV11-2 and J is TRBJ2-1; 8 positions match TRBD2. The DNA of the CDR3 is TGTGCCAGCAGCCCTCCGGGGGGGAATGAGCAGTTCTTC. Protein product: CASSPPGGNEQFF. Supplemented by reference TRBV11-2 and TRBJ2-1, the full variable domain reads EAGVAQSPRYKIIEKRQSVAFWCNPISGHATLYWYQQILGQGPKLLIQFQNNGVVDDSQLPKDRFSAERLKGVDSTLKIQPAKLEDSAVYLCASSPPGGNEQFFGPGTRLTVL.